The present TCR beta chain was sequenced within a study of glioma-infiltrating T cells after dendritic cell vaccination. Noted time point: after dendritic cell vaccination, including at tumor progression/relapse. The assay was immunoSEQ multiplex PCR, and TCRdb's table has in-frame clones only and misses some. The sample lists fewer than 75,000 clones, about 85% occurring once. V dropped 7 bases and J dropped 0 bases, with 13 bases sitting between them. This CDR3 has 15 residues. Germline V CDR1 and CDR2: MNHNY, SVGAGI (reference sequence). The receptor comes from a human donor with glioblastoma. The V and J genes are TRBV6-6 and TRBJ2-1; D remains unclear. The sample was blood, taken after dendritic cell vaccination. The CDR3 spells CASTPVRGSYNEQFF. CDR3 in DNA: TGTGCCAGCACCCCAGTGCGCGGCTCCTACAATGAGCAGTTCTTC.